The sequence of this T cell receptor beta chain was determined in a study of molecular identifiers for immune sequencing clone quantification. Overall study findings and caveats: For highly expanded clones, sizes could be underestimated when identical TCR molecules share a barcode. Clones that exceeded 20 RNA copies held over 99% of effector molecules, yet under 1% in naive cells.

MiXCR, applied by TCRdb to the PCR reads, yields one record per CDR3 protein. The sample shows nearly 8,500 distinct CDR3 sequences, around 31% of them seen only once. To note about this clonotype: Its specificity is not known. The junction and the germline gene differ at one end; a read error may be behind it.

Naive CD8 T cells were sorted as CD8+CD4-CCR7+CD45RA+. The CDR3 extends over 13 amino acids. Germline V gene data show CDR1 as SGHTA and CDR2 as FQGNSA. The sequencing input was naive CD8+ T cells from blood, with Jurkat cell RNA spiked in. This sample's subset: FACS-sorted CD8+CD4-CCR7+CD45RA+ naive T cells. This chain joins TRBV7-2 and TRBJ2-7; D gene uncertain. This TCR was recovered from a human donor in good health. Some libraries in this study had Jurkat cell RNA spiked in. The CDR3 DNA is TGTGCCAGCAGCTTTTTTCGGTCCTACGGGCAGTACTTC. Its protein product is CASSFFRSYGQYF.